Listed here is a single T cell receptor beta chain. The antigen is unknown. This specimen comes from a study of T-cell memory formation after mild COVID-19. Germline lookup yields CDR1 MDHEN and CDR2 SYDVKM. With V trimmed by 5 bases and J by 0 bases, 5 bases remained unmatched. This CDR3 has 15 amino acids. Whole-study findings and limits: Pre-infection memory already had some responding clones, implying cross-reactive memory joined. Confirmation was lacking for SARS-CoV-2 specificity of second-wave clones that peaked on day 37. There was a balanced CD4/CD8 profile in clones contracting day 15 to 85, and later expanders leaned CD4+. The CD4+ clones that contracted clustered mainly within CM and EM, and the CD8+ clones concentrated in EMRA.

TCRdb re-called the 5' RACE reads with MiXCR, one entry per CDR3 protein. Of about 290,000 distinct CDR3 sequences detected, around 15% appear once; the ten largest clones hold roughly 22%. The TCR sequence derives from a man aged 18 to 29 who had mild COVID-19 (a few samples of this study predate the infection). Cell type and time point are not known. This sequence joins TRBV28 and TRBJ2-3, with TRBD2 identical over 7 bases. The sample consisted of PBMCs or a T cell subset sorted from them (not recorded which). The CDR3 coding sequence is TGTGCCAGCAGTCGTCTAGCGGTTAGCACAGATACGCAGTATTTT. Amino acids: CASSRLAVSTDTQYF.